Below are 19 T cell receptor beta chains sequenced from a single sample in a study of beta chain features in type 1 diabetes. Study-wide results and caveats: All four CD4+ subsets from Type 1 diabetes patients carried moderately but significantly shorter TCRB CDR3s.

No antigens are known for them. The isolated RNA, all of it, was reverse transcribed, so expressed TCRB transcripts were what got sequenced. This table comes from immunoSEQ multiplex PCR, and its TCRdb copy is limited to in-frame clones, with some not included. Here the sample spans 630,000 or so clones, 11% to 15% being singletons. The specimen sequenced was naive CD4+ T cells from blood. Receptors originate from a man between 18 and 29 years old with type 1 diabetes.

Concerning this clone itself: The same CDR3 arises from other DNA sequences in this sample as well. The chain is built from TRBV20-1 and TRBJ2-7; no clear D. Trimming removed 3 bases from V and 3 bases from J, with 6 bases in between. The CDR3 is 11 residues long. CDR1 is DFQATT and CDR2 is SNEGSKA in the germline V gene (reference sequence). The DNA for the CDR3 is TGCAGTGCTAGGGCTAGCTACGAGCAGTACTTC. Translation: CSARASYEQYF.

The J gene is TRBJ1-3, the V gene TRBV30; D gene uncertain. The length of the CDR3 is 14 residues. Trimming removed 2 bases from V and 2 bases from J, with 10 bases in between. CDR1 is GTSNPN and CDR2 is SVGIG in the germline V gene (reference sequence). As DNA, the CDR3 is TGTGCCTGGAGTCCCCCCTGGACTGGAAACACCATATATTTT. Translated: CAWSPPWTGNTIYF.

The chain is built from TRBV30 and TRBJ2-4; 11 bases agree with TRBD2. CDR3 length: 17 residues. V lost 4 bases and J lost 0; bases outside the gene matches: 8. CDR1 is GTSNPN, CDR2 SVGIG, per germline (reference sequence). The CDR3 DNA sequence: TGTGCCTGGAAAATAGCGGGAGGGCCGATAGCCAAAAACATTCAGTACTTC. Translating gives CAWKIAGGPIAKNIQYF.

The rearrangement uses TRBV18 and TRBJ1-1, with D perhaps TRBD1 (6 bases). The germline V and J ends were trimmed by 0 bases and 4 bases, with 9 bases remaining between them. Germline V lookup: CDR1 KGHSH, CDR2 LQKENI. The CDR3 covers 14 residues. CDR3: CASSPPTGGTEAFF. The CDR3 DNA reads as TGTGCCAGCTCACCACCGACAGGAGGCACTGAAGCTTTCTTT.

There are a few counts of this clone. The rearrangement links TRBV30 to TRBJ2-4; the D gene could be TRBD1 or TRBD2 (5 bases each). The germline CDR1 and CDR2 sequences are GTSNPN and SVGIG (reference sequence). This CDR3 contains 13 residues. V was pared by 4 bases and J by 8 bases, with 15 bases between. The CDR3 coding sequence is TGTGCCTGGACAGGGACCTCGAGGGACATTCAGTACTTC. Protein product: CAWTGTSRDIQYF.

This clone was seen more than once but under ten times. The chain couples TRBV7-2 to TRBJ2-1; the D gene is possibly TRBD2 (6 bases). Per the germline V gene, CDR1 is SGHTA and CDR2 is FQGNSA. Trimming shortened V by 4 bases and J by 12 bases, and 16 bases separated the two germline ends. The CDR3 sequence is 13 residues long. CDR3 residues: CASSWPGLQGQFF. DNA for the CDR3: TGTGCCAGCAGCTGGCCGGGACTCCAGGGGCAGTTCTTC.

V gene TRBV28 combines with J gene TRBJ2-2; the D gene is possibly TRBD2 (6 bases). CDR1 and CDR2 (germline): MDHEN, SYDVKM. Trimming took 4 bases from V and 4 from J, leaving 10 bases between them. The CDR3 totals 14 residues. CDR3: CASSSGVSTGELFF. The CDR3 DNA reads TGTGCCAGCAGTTCGGGGGTCTCCACCGGGGAGCTGTTTTTT.

This clone has only a few counts. V gene TRBV2 combines with J gene TRBJ1-5, with D uncertain. Trimming took off 8 bases at V and 4 bases at J, with 18 bases between the two ends. The CDR3 extends over 15 amino acids. Per the germline V gene, CDR1 is SNHLY and CDR2 is FYNNEI. DNA for the CDR3: TGTGCCAGCTCGGCCCACAGCCTCTTAAATCAGCCCCAGCATTTT. Amino acid sequence: CASSAHSLLNQPQHF.

This clone has only a few counts. In DNA, the CDR3 is TGCGCCAGCAGCTTTACGGATGAGGGCGAGCAGTACTTC. This sequence encodes CASSFTDEGEQYF. The chain carries TRBV5-1 and TRBJ2-7; TRBD2 is a possible D gene (5 bases). The germline V and J ends were trimmed by 2 bases and 6 bases, with 12 bases remaining between them. The germline gives CDR1 SGHRS, CDR2 YFSETQ. The CDR3 consists of 13 residues.

The sample holds a few counts of this clone. The rearrangement links TRBV9 to TRBJ2-2; perhaps D is TRBD1 or TRBD2 (6 bases each). The CDR3 length is 16 residues. Per the germline V gene, CDR1 is SGDLS and CDR2 is YYNGEE. Trimming stripped 4 bases from V and 5 bases from J, with 18 bases between. The CDR3 DNA is TGTGCCAGCAGCCCCGGGGGATTCAGGGGTACCGGGGAGCTGTTTTTT. It specifies CASSPGGFRGTGELFF.

Concerning this clone itself: The same CDR3 can be traced to other DNA sequences in this sample. The chain combines TRBV7-2 with TRBJ1-2, with D possibly matching TRBD1 (6 bases). This CDR3 contains 13 residues. CDR1 is SGHTA and CDR2 is FQGNSA in the germline V gene. Trimming shortened V by 0 bases and J by 4 bases, and 6 bases separated the two germline ends. The CDR3 is CASSLATGYGYTF. Written as DNA, the CDR3 is TGTGCCAGCAGCTTAGCGACAGGCTATGGCTACACCTTC.

This clone was observed a few times. The V call is TRBV15, the J call TRBJ1-1, with no clear D. The CDR3 contains 14 residues. Trimming left V 0 bases short and J 4 bases short, with 9 bases between. Germline lookup yields CDR1 LNHNV and CDR2 YYDKDF (reference sequence). The CDR3: CATSRELGPTEAFF. The CDR3 nucleotides read TGTGCCACCAGCAGAGAACTCGGCCCCACTGAAGCTTTCTTT. Drawing the rest from reference TRBV15 and TRBJ1-1, the complete variable domain is DAMVIQNPRYQVTQFGKPVTLSCSQTLNHNVMYWYQQKSSQAPKLLFHYYDKDFNNEADTPDNFQSRRPNTSFCFLDIRSPGLGDTAMYLCATSRELGPTEAFFGQGTRLTVV.

This clone was picked up a small number of times. This CDR3 reads CASSLGSNTDTQYF. The CDR3 DNA reads TGTGCCAGCAGCCTGGGGTCAAACACAGATACGCAGTATTTT. This chain joins TRBV7-9 and TRBJ2-3, with D uncertain. The V gene's germline CDR1 is SEHNR and CDR2 FQNEAQ (reference sequence). V gave up 5 bases and J gave up 2 bases, with 11 bases separating them. CDR3 size: 14 residues.

This clone was picked up a small number of times. Other DNA sequences in this specimen translate into the identical CDR3. The rearrangement links TRBV5-1 to TRBJ1-1; D perhaps matches TRBD1 (5 bases). This CDR3 is 13 amino acids long. CDR1 and CDR2 (germline): SGHRS, YFSETQ. The V gene lost 2 bases and the J gene lost 3 bases, with 8 bases spanning the gap. DNA for the CDR3: TGCGCCAGCAGCTTTGGGGGAGACACTGAAGCTTTCTTT. Translating gives CASSFGGDTEAFF.

The sample holds a few counts of this clone. This chain uses TRBV20-1 with TRBJ2-7; tentatively, D is TRBD1 or TRBD2 (6 bases each). The length of the CDR3 is 11 residues. CDR1 is DFQATT and CDR2 is SNEGSKA in the germline V gene (reference sequence). V lost 7 bases and J 2 bases, leaving 9 bases between the germline ends. The CDR3 DNA reads as TGCAGTGGGGGGGCCACCTACGAGCAGTACTTC. Protein: CSGGATYEQYF.

The CDR3 loop is CSVVQRPRGYNEQFF. In DNA form, the CDR3 reads TGCAGCGTTGTGCAGCGCCCCAGGGGCTACAATGAGCAGTTCTTC. The rearrangement links TRBV29-1 to TRBJ2-1, with D possibly matching TRBD1 (6 bases). The germline V gene encodes CDR1 SQVTM and CDR2 ANQGSEA. This CDR3 has 15 amino acids. V shed 4 bases and J shed 3 bases, with 16 bases lying between them.

The chain couples TRBV19 to TRBJ2-3; a weak D match, TRBD1 (6 bases). V was cut by 5 bases and J by 6 bases, with 15 bases left in between. The CDR3 loop spans 14 amino acids. Germline loops: CDR1 LNHDA, CDR2 SQIVND (reference sequence). The CDR3 DNA sequence: TGTGCCAGTAGTTCACTACAGGGCCCGGATACGCAGTATTTT. Encoded protein: CASSSLQGPDTQYF. The variable domain in full, completed from reference TRBV19 and TRBJ2-3, reads DGGITQSPKYLFRKEGQNVTLSCEQNLNHDAMYWYRQDPGQGLRLIYYSQIVNDFQKGDIAEGYSVSREKKESFPLTVTSAQKNPTAFYLCASSSLQGPDTQYFGPGTRLTVL.

This sequence joins TRBV5-1 and TRBJ2-5, with D perhaps TRBD1 or TRBD2 (6 bases each). The CDR3 is made up of 14 amino acids. The germline V and J ends were trimmed by 4 bases and 2 bases, with 12 bases remaining between them. Germline V gene sequence: CDR1 SGHRS, CDR2 YFSETQ. This chain's CDR3 is CASSTGRNQETQYF. The CDR3 DNA follows: TGCGCCAGCAGCACAGGGAGGAATCAAGAGACCCAGTACTTC.

This clone was counted a few times. The chain employs TRBV29-1 and TRBJ2-3, with 13 bases lining up with TRBD2. This CDR3 is 16 amino acids long. The germline V gene encodes CDR1 SQVTM and CDR2 ANQGSEA. Unmatched junction bases numbered 6, after V lost 4 bases and J lost 2 bases. CDR3 amino acids: CSVGGLAGALTDTQYF. DNA for the CDR3: TGCAGCGTTGGCGGACTAGCGGGGGCCCTCACAGATACGCAGTATTTT.